The 26 T cell receptor beta chains below come from one sample, sequenced in a study of beta chain features in type 1 diabetes. What was sequenced were expressed TCRB transcripts, since all of the isolated RNA had been reverse transcribed. Profiling relied on immunoSEQ multiplex PCR, and the TCRdb table lists in-frame clones only, not all of them. The data show fewer than 550,000 clones, about an eighth seen once. The material sequenced was naive CD4+ T cells from blood. These receptors were obtained from a woman between 18 and 29 years old in good health.

The J gene is TRBJ2-5, the V gene TRBV7-2; D not resolved. Germline loops: CDR1 SGHTA, CDR2 FQGNSA. The V and J ends lost 5 bases and 1 base respectively, with 11 bases between them. The CDR3 runs to 14 residues. The CDR3 protein is CASSLDAVQETQYF. CDR3 sequence (DNA): TGTGCCAGCAGCCTTGACGCGGTCCAAGAGACCCAGTACTTC.

This clone has more than one count but fewer than ten. This rearrangement joins TRBV23-1 to TRBJ2-7, with a tentative D call TRBD2 (6 bases). TRBV23-1 is reported as an ORF; its role is uncertain. V gave up 2 bases and J gave up 3 bases, with 14 bases separating them. CDR3 length: 15 residues. This CDR3 reads CASSQPCPGSYEQYV. CDR3 sequence (DNA): TGCGCCAGCAGTCAACCGTGCCCCGGGAGCTACGAGCAGTACGTC.

The chain employs TRBV27 and TRBJ2-5; D gene unclear. Germline CDR1 and CDR2: MNHEY and SMNVEV (reference sequence). V was pared by 2 bases and J by 5 bases, with 9 bases between. The CDR3 length is 13 residues. CDR3 sequence: CASSLTVDETQYF. CDR3 bases: TGTGCCAGCAGTTTAACGGTAGATGAGACCCAGTACTTC.

This clone was seen only a few times. This chain links TRBV15 with TRBJ2-1, with D perhaps matching TRBD2 (6 bases). This CDR3 is built from 13 residues. Trimming stripped 7 bases from V and 4 bases from J, with 11 bases between. Germline values: CDR1 LNHNV, CDR2 YYDKDF (reference sequence). CDR3 coding DNA: TGTGCCACCAACGGGGGACCTTACAATGAGCAGTTCTTC. Translation: CATNGGPYNEQFF.

The rearrangement uses TRBV29-1 and TRBJ2-5, with 11 bases aligning to TRBD2. The germline gives CDR1 SQVTM, CDR2 ANQGSEA. Trimming cost V 0 bases and J 5 bases; bases outside gene matches: 2. This CDR3 region has 14 residues. CDR3 sequence: CSVEERLAGETQYF. CDR3 sequence (DNA): TGCAGCGTTGAAGAACGACTAGCGGGGGAGACCCAGTACTTC.

V gene TRBV19 combines with J gene TRBJ2-5; D call uncertain. V shed 2 bases and J shed 5 bases, with 9 bases lying between them. CDR1 is LNHDA, CDR2 SQIVND, per germline (reference sequence). This CDR3 has 13 amino acids. The DNA of the CDR3 is TGTGCCAGTAGTATACGAGGAGATGAGACCCAGTACTTC. This encodes CASSIRGDETQYF.

The chain carries TRBV28 and TRBJ2-1; no clear D gene. The CDR3 covers 15 residues. Deletions cut 6 bases from V and 1 base from J, with 13 bases between. The germline CDR1 and CDR2 sequences are MDHEN and SYDVKM. The CDR3 region has the DNA TGTGCCAGCAGATTGATAGAATTTTCCTACAATGAGCAGTTCTTC. Its translation is CASRLIEFSYNEQFF.

This clone was seen a few times. The rearrangement uses TRBV5-1 and TRBJ1-2; D possibly corresponds to TRBD1 (6 bases). Germline assignment: CDR1 SGHRS and CDR2 YFSETQ. The CDR3 totals 12 residues. Trimming shortened V by 4 bases and J by 8 bases, and 12 bases separated the two germline ends. Here the CDR3 DNA reads TGCGCCAGCAGCACCAGGGGAGGAGGCTACACCTTC. Translation gives CASSTRGGGYTF.

The rearrangement links TRBV5-1 to TRBJ2-3, with a possible D match to TRBD1 (6 bases). CDR1 is SGHRS, CDR2 YFSETQ, per germline. The CDR3 is 13 amino acids. Trimming left V 3 bases short and J 6 bases short, with 11 bases between. CDR3 protein: CASSSQRGDTQYF. The DNA for the CDR3 is TGCGCCAGCAGCTCACAAAGGGGGGATACGCAGTATTTT.

V is TRBV5-1 and J is TRBJ2-6; D not certain. Trimming pared 2 bases from V and 0 bases from J, leaving 3 bases between. The CDR3 runs 14 residues. Germline V CDR1 and CDR2: SGHRS, YFSETQ. The CDR3 sequence is CASSLSSGANVLTF. For the CDR3, the DNA is TGCGCCAGCAGCTTAAGCTCTGGGGCCAACGTCCTGACTTTC.

V gene TRBV2 combines with J gene TRBJ1-1, with 7 nucleotides matching TRBD1. The CDR3 length is 13 residues. Germline-derived CDR1 and CDR2 are SNHLY and FYNNEI. Trimming cost V 2 bases and J 11 bases; bases outside gene matches: 8. The CDR3 loop reads CASSETGALGAFF. The CDR3 DNA reads as TGTGCCAGCAGTGAAACAGGGGCACTGGGTGCTTTCTTT. The complete variable domain, with remaining parts taken from reference TRBV2 and TRBJ1-1, reads EPEVTQTPSHQVTQMGQEVILRCVPISNHLYFYWYRQILGQKVEFLVSFYNNEISEKSEIFDDQFSVERPDGSNFTLKIRSTKLEDSAMYFCASSETGALGAFFGQGTRLTVV.

This sequence joins TRBV5-1 and TRBJ2-3; 8 bases are a match to TRBD2. The V gene end was trimmed by 4 bases and the J gene end by 10 bases; junction bases not matched to a gene: 14. CDR3 length equals 15 residues. From germline, CDR1 is SGHRS and CDR2 YFSETQ. Written as DNA, the CDR3 is TGCGCCAGCAGCCCCCAGCGTACTAGCGGAGTAGCGCAGTATTTT. Encoded protein: CASSPQRTSGVAQYF.

This chain joins TRBV11-1 and TRBJ2-1, with D unresolved. The CDR3 is 14 residues long. V was cut by 3 bases and J by 4 bases, with 10 bases left in between. The germline gives CDR1 SGHAT, CDR2 FQDESV (reference sequence). For the CDR3, the DNA is TGTGCCAGCAGCTTCAACCTGGGGTACAATGAGCAGTTCTTC. This codes for CASSFNLGYNEQFF.

J is TRBJ2-3 and V is TRBV5-1, with 7 bases lining up with TRBD1. V lost 3 bases, J lost 0 bases, and 1 base stayed unmatched. CDR3 length equals 14 residues. Germline loops: CDR1 SGHRS, CDR2 YFSETQ. The CDR3 sequence: CASSSRGSTDTQYF. The CDR3, as DNA: TGCGCCAGCAGCTCCAGGGGGAGCACAGATACGCAGTATTTT.

J is TRBJ1-3 and V is TRBV7-9; perhaps TRBD1 as D (5 bases). CDR1 and CDR2 from the germline V gene are SEHNR and FQNEAQ (reference sequence). This CDR3 has 13 amino acids. Trimming removed 8 bases at V and 4 bases at J, with 12 bases between. CDR3 region: CASGGSPGNTIYF. In nucleotides, the CDR3 is TGTGCCAGCGGGGGATCTCCGGGAAACACCATATATTTT.

A few counts support this clone. The V and J genes are TRBV7-9 and TRBJ1-4, with D perhaps matching TRBD1 (6 bases). The CDR3 sequence is 14 residues long. Trimming removed 5 bases at V and 6 bases at J, with 13 bases between. Germline CDR1 SEHNR, CDR2 FQNEAQ (reference sequence). The CDR3 DNA sequence: TGTGCCAGCAGCCGGACAGCCGGCGATGAAAAACTGTTTTTT. Protein: CASSRTAGDEKLFF.

The chain is built from TRBV2 and TRBJ2-1; D is undetermined. The CDR3 loop spans 11 amino acids. CDR1 is SNHLY and CDR2 is FYNNEI in the germline V gene. V gave up 6 bases and J gave up 10 bases, with 10 bases separating them. The CDR3 sequence is CASSVYKEQFF. The DNA of the CDR3 is TGTGCCAGCAGCGTATATAAGGAGCAGTTCTTC.

The rearrangement links TRBV27 to TRBJ1-1; 7 nucleotides match TRBD1. CDR1 is MNHEY and CDR2 is SMNVEV in the germline V gene (reference sequence). The CDR3 covers 14 residues. The trim removed 7 bases at V and 0 bases at J, leaving 5 bases unmatched. The CDR3 DNA reads as TGTGCCAGCATGATGGACAGGATGAACACTGAAGCTTTCTTT. Amino acid sequence: CASMMDRMNTEAFF.

This clone has a handful of counts. V usage is TRBV4-1 and J usage is TRBJ2-5; D is possibly TRBD1 (6 bases). The CDR3 has 16 residues. Germline CDR1 reads MGHRA; CDR2 reads YSYEKL. V was trimmed by 2 bases and J by 1 base, leaving 14 bases between them. CDR3 DNA sequence: TGCGCCAGCAGCCAAAGTCCGGGACATACCCAAGAGACCCAGTACTTC. It specifies CASSQSPGHTQETQYF.

There are a few counts of this clone. The same CDR3 is also encoded by other DNA sequences in this sample. The CDR3 spells CASSLGLAGADTQYF. CDR3 in DNA: TGTGCCAGCAGCTTAGGACTAGCGGGGGCAGATACGCAGTATTTT. The chain has TRBV7-9 and TRBJ2-3, with TRBD2 matching over 12 bases. The CDR3 contains 15 residues. V was clipped by 1 base and J by 4 bases; unmatched bases: 0. Germline assignment: CDR1 SEHNR and CDR2 FQNEAQ (reference sequence).

This clone was recorded a few times. V gene TRBV5-6 combines with J gene TRBJ2-3; D not resolved. Germline CDR1 and CDR2: SGHDT and YYEEEE. The length of the CDR3 is 14 residues. V was cut by 3 bases and J by 1 base, with 9 bases left in between. CDR3 protein: CASSSDRRTDTQYF. The CDR3 DNA reads as TGTGCCAGCAGCTCCGACCGTCGCACAGATACGCAGTATTTT.

The gene calls are TRBV30 and TRBJ2-3; 7 bases are shared with TRBD2. CDR1 and CDR2 from the germline V gene are GTSNPN and SVGIG (reference sequence). With V trimmed by 4 bases and J by 2 bases, 15 bases remained unmatched. This CDR3 spans 17 amino acids. The DNA for the CDR3 is TGTGCCTGGAATTACGTTAGGTCTAGCGGTTACACAGATACGCAGTATTTT. Its protein product is CAWNYVRSSGYTDTQYF.

This clone was found a few times. The V gene is TRBV7-9, the J gene TRBJ2-7; D is perhaps TRBD1 (6 bases). The germline V gene has CDR1 SEHNR and CDR2 FQNEAQ (reference sequence). The V and J ends lost 2 bases and 5 bases respectively, with 13 bases between them. The CDR3 is 14 amino acids. DNA of the CDR3: TGTGCCAGCAGCTTAATGTCAGGGGATGACGAGCAGTACGTC. It is translated as CASSLMSGDDEQYV.

This clone was observed a handful of times. This rearrangement joins TRBV4-1 to TRBJ2-3; possibly TRBD2 for D (5 bases). CDR3 size: 16 residues. Trimming shortened V by 6 bases and J by 0 bases, and 16 bases separated the two germline ends. Germline V lookup: CDR1 MGHRA, CDR2 YSYEKL. CDR3 amino acids: CASRSTSTGSTDTQYF. CDR3 coding DNA: TGCGCCAGCAGGAGCACGTCAACGGGGAGCACAGATACGCAGTATTTT.

The table lists this clone with a few counts. The chain is built from TRBV4-1 and TRBJ2-3; no firm D call. The V gene's germline CDR1 is MGHRA and CDR2 YSYEKL. CDR3 length: 16 residues. V was trimmed by 0 bases and J by 3 bases, leaving 13 bases between them. The chain's CDR3 is CASSQDSPTRTDTQYF. CDR3 DNA: TGCGCCAGCAGCCAAGATTCCCCCACTCGTACAGATACGCAGTATTTT.

This clone was recorded a few times. The chain couples TRBV6-5 to TRBJ2-5, with D hard to call. V gave up 8 bases and J gave up 7 bases, with 11 bases separating them. This CDR3 contains 11 residues. The germline V gene encodes CDR1 MNHEY and CDR2 SVGAGI. In DNA form, the CDR3 reads TGTGCCAGCTCGTCGTTGGGGACCCAGTACTTC. This codes for CASSSLGTQYF.